This entry lists 4 T cell receptor beta chains sequenced from one sample in a study of CD8 T cells in ankylosing spondylitis. These receptors are not linked to any known antigen. TCRdb re-called the 5' RACE reads with MiXCR, one entry per CDR3 protein. This sample has fewer than 750,000 distinct CDR3 sequences, with around 20% found just once. Overall study results and limits: Seemingly distinctive of ankylosing spondylitis blood was a TCR beta motif formed by eight highly homologous variants.

The sample taken for sequencing was blood, either unsorted or a sorted T cell fraction (not recorded which). Source of these receptors: a male donor with ankylosing spondylitis.

The V call is TRBV6-1, the J call TRBJ2-2; D unresolved. Trimming shortened V by 2 bases and J by 8 bases, and 3 bases separated the two germline ends. The CDR3 has 11 residues. From germline, CDR1 is MNHNS and CDR2 SASEGT. The CDR3, as DNA: TGTGCCAGCAGTGAATGGGGGGAGCTGTTTTTT. Its protein product is CASSEWGELFF.

In this sample, this clonotype turned up a few times. The chain combines TRBV20-1 with TRBJ1-4, with D perhaps matching TRBD1 (5 bases). V lost 5 bases and J lost 7, with 17 bases in between. The CDR3 totals 14 residues. Germline CDR1 reads DFQATT; CDR2 reads SNEGSKA (reference sequence). CDR3 region: CSAPPGTTGEKLFF. The CDR3 region has the DNA TGCAGTGCTCCGCCCGGGACCACCGGTGAAAAACTGTTTTTT.

This clonotype was counted a few times. Here the CDR3 reads CASSSNPESGNTIYF. The CDR3 region has the DNA TGTGCCAGCAGCTCAAACCCGGAGTCTGGAAACACCATATATTTT. The V gene is TRBV7-9, the J gene TRBJ1-3; no clear D gene. Trimming cost V 4 bases and J 1 base, with 11 bases left between them. CDR1 and CDR2 (germline): SEHNR, FQNEAQ (reference sequence). CDR3 size: 15 residues.

This sequence joins TRBV12-3 or TRBV12-4 and TRBJ1-2, with 10 positions matching TRBD1. There are 15 residues in the CDR3. The junction had 5 bases not matched to a gene; V was cut back by 6 bases and J by 1 base. The CDR3 spells CASRKTGGDNYGYTF. CDR3 in DNA: TGTGCCAGCAGAAAGACAGGGGGCGATAACTATGGCTACACCTTC.